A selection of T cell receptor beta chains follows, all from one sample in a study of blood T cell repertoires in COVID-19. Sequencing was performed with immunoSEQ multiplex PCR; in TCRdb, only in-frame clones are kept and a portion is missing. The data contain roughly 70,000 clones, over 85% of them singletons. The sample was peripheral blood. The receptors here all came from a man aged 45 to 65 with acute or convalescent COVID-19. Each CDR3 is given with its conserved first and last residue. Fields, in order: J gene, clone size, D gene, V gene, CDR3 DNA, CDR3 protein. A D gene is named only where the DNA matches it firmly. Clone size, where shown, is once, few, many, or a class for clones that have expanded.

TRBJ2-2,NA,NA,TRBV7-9,TGTGCCAGCAGCGACCGTACAGGGCGCCCGAACACCGGGGAGCTGTTTTTT,CASSDRTGRPNTGELFF
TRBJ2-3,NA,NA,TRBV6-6,TGTGCCAGCAGTTACAAGAGAAAAAGCACAGATACGCAGTATTTT,CASSYKRKSTDTQYF
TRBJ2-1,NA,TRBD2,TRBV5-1,TGCGCCAGCAGCTTGGGACTAGCAGACAATGAGCAGTTCTTC,CASSLGLADNEQFF
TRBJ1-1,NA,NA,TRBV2,TGTGCCAGCAGCCTCCGGGGAACTGAAGCTTTCTTT,CASSLRGTEAFF
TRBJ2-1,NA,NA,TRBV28,TGTGCCAGCAGTTTCTCCTCTAGAGAACCGCCCAATGAGCAGTTCTTC,CASSFSSREPPNEQFF
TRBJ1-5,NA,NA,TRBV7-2,TGTGCCAGCAGCTTAGGAGCGCTCAATCAGCCCCAGCATTTT,CASSLGALNQPQHF
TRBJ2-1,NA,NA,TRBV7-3,TGTGCCAGCAGCGAAGTTTCAGGGGCAAGTAGTGAGCAGTTCTTC,CASSEVSGASSEQFF
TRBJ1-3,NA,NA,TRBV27,TGTGCCAGCAGGGGGGCGCGCGGAAACACCATATATTTT,CASRGARGNTIYF
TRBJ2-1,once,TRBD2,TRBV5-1,TGCGCCAGCAGCCCGGGACTAGCGGGAGGTTACAATGAGCAGTTCTTC,CASSPGLAGGYNEQFF
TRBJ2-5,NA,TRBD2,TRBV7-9,TGTGCCAGCAGCTTAGGTCCAGCGGGAGGACAAGAGACCCAGTACTTC,CASSLGPAGGQETQYF
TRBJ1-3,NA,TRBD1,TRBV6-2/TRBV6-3,TGTGCCAGCAGTTCACAGGGGATCGCTGGAAACACCATATATTTT,CASSSQGIAGNTIYF
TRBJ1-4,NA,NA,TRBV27,TGTGCCAGCAGTCCCAGGGGTGAAAAACTGTTTTTT,CASSPRGEKLFF
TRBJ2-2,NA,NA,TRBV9,TGTGCCAGCAAGAGCACCTACACCGGGGAGCTGTTTTTT,CASKSTYTGELFF
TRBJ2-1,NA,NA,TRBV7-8,TGTGCCAGCAGCTTTCGGAGCTCCTACAATGAGCAGTTCTTC,CASSFRSSYNEQFF
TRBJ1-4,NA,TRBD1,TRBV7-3,TGTGCCAGCAGCTGGGGGACAGGGAATGAAAAACTGTTTTTT,CASSWGTGNEKLFF
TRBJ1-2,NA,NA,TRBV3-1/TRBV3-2,TGTGCCAGCAGCCAAGATTTGTCCAGGGCCCCTACTAACTATGGCTACACCTTC,CASSQDLSRAPTNYGYTF
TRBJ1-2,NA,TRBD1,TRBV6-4,TGTGCCAGCTCGCCCGTGGGGACAGGGGCTATTAACTATGGCTACACCTTC,CASSPVGTGAINYGYTF
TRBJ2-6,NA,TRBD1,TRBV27,TGTGCCAGCAGTTTCCTGGGGGACAGGGGGTTTAACAACGTCCTGACTTTC,CASSFLGDRGFNNVLTF
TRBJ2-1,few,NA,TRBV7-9,TGTGCCAGCAGCTTAGCGCGTAGCTCCTACAATGAGCAGTTCTTC,CASSLARSSYNEQFF
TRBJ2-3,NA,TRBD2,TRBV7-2,TGTGCCAGCAGCTCTAGGCGGGGAGGGCCAGATACGCAGTATTTT,CASSSRRGGPDTQYF
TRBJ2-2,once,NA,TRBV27,TGTGCCAGCAGTAAGGTGTCGACAGGAAGGAGGAACACCGGGGAGCTGTTTTTT,CASSKVSTGRRNTGELFF
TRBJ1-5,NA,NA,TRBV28,TGTGCCAGCAGTTTTCAAAATCAGCCCCAGCATTTT,CASSFQNQPQHF